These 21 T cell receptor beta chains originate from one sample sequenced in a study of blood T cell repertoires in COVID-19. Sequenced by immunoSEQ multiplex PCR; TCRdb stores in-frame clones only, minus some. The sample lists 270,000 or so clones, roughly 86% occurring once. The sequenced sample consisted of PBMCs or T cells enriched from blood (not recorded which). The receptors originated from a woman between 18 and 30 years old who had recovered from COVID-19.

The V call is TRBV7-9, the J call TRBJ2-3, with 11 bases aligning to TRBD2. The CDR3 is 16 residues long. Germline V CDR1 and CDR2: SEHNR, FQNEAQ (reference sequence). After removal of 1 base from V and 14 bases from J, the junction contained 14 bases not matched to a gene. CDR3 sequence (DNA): TGTGCCAGCAGCTTAGGGATACTAGCGGGGGCCCACCGTTCGTATTTT. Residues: CASSLGILAGAHRSYF.

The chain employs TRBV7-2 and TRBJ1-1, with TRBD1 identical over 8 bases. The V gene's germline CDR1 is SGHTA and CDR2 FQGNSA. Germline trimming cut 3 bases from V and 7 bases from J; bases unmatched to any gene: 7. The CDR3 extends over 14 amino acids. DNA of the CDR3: TGTGCCAGCAGCTTTCAGGGGGCGATGGTTGAAGCTTTCTTT. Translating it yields CASSFQGAMVEAFF.

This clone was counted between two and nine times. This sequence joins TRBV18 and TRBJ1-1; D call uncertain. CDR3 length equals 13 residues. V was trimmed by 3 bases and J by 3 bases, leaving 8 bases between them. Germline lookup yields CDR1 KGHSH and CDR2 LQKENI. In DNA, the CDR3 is TGTGCCAGCTCACCCTCAAGAGACACTGAAGCTTTCTTT. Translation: CASSPSRDTEAFF.

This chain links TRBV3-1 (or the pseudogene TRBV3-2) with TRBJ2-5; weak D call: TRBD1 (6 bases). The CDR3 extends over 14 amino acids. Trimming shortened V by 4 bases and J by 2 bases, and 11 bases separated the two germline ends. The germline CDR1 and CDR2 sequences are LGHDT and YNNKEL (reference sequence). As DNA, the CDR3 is TGTGCCAGCAGCCCACGGACAGAGCAAGAGACCCAGTACTTC. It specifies CASSPRTEQETQYF.

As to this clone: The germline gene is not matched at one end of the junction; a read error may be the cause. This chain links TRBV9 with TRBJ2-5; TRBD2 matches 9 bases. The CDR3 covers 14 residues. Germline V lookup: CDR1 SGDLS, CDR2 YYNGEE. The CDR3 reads CASSPSGGQGTQYF. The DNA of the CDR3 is TGTGCCAGCAGCCCCAGCGGGGGGCAAGGGACCCAGTACTTC.

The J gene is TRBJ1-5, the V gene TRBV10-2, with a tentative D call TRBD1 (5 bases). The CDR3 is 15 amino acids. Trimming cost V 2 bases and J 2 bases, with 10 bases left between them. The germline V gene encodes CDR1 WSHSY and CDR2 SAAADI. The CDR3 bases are TGCGCCAGCAGTGAGACCTTCAGGGGCAATCAGCCCCAGCATTTT. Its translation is CASSETFRGNQPQHF.

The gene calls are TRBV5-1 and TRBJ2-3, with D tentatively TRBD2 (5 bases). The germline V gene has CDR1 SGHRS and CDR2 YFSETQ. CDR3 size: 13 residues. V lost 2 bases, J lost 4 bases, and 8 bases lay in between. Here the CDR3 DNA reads TGCGCCAGCAGCTTCCCGGGATCAGATACGCAGTATTTT. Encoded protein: CASSFPGSDTQYF. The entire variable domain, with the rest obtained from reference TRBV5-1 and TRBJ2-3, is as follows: KAGVTQTPRYLIKTRGQQVTLSCSPISGHRSVSWYQQTPGQGLQFLFEYFSETQRNKGNFPGRFSGRQFSNSRSEMNVSTLELGDSALYLCASSFPGSDTQYFGPGTRLTVL.

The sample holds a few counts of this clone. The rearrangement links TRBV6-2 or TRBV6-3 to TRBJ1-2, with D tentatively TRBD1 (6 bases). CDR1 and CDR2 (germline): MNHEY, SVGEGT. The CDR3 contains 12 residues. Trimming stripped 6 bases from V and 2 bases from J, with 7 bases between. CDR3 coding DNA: TGTGCCAGCAGCCAGGGGAACTATGGCTACACCTTC. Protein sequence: CASSQGNYGYTF.

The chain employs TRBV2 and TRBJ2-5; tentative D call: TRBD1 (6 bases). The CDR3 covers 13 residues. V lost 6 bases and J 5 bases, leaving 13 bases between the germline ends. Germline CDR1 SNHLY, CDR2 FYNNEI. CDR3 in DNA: TGTGCCAGCAGGACCTACAGGGCTGAGACCCAGTACTTC. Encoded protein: CASRTYRAETQYF. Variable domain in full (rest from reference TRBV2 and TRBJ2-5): EPEVTQTPSHQVTQMGQEVILRCVPISNHLYFYWYRQILGQKVEFLVSFYNNEISEKSEIFDDQFSVERPDGSNFTLKIRSTKLEDSAMYFCASRTYRAETQYFGPGTRLLVL.

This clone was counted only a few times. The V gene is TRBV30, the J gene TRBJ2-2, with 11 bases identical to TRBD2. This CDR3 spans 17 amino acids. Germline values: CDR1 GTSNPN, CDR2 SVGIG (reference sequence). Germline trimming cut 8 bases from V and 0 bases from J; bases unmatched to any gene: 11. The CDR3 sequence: CARTPLAGASNTGELFF. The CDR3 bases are TGTGCCCGGACCCCACTAGCGGGGGCTTCGAACACCGGGGAGCTGTTTTTT.

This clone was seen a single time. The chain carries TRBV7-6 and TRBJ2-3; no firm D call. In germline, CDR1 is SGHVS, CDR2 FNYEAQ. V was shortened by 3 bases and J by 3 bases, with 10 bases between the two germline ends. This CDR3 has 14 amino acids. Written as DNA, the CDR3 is TGTGCCAGCAGCTTTTCGCGGCCGACAGATACGCAGTATTTT. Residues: CASSFSRPTDTQYF.

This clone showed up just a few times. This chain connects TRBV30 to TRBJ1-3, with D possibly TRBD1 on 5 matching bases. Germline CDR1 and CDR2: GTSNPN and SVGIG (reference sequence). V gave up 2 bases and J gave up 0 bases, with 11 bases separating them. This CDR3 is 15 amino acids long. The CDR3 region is CAWSRQTPSGNTIYF. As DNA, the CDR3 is TGTGCCTGGAGTAGACAGACACCCTCTGGAAACACCATATATTTT.

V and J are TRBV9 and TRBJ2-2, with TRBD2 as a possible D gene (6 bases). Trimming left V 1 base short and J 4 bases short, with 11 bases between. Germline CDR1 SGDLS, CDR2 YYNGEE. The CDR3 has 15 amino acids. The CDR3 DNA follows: TGTGCCAGCAGCGTAAGTCGGGGAGGCACCGGGGAGCTGTTTTTT. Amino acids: CASSVSRGGTGELFF.

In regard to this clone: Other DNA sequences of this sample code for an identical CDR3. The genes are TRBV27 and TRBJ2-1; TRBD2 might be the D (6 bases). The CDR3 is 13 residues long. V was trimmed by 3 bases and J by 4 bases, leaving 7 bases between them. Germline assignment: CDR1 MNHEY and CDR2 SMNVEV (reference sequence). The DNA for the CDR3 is TGTGCCAGCAGTTTTGGAGGGTACAATGAGCAGTTCTTC. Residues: CASSFGGYNEQFF.

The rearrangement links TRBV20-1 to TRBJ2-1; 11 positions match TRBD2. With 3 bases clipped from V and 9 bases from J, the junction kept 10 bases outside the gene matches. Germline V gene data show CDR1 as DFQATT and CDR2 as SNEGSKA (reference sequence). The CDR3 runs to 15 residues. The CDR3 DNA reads TGCAGTGCTAGTCCACTGGTAGCGGGAGGGGGTGAGCAGTTCTTC. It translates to CSASPLVAGGGEQFF.

The CDR3 DNA reads as TGTGCCTGGAGTCGTGGCGGGAGGGCCTACGAGCAGTACTTC. Residues: CAWSRGGRAYEQYF. The chain has TRBV30 and TRBJ2-7; TRBD2 agrees at 9 bases. The germline gives CDR1 GTSNPN, CDR2 SVGIG (reference sequence). The ends lost 2 bases at V and 2 bases at J; junction bases unmatched: 4. This CDR3 has 14 residues.

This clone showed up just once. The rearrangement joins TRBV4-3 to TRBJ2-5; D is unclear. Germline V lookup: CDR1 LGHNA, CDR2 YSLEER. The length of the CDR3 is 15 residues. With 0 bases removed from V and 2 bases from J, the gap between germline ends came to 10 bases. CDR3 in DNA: TGCGCCAGCAGCCAAGATTCTCGGTTACAAGAGACCCAGTACTTC. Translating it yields CASSQDSRLQETQYF.

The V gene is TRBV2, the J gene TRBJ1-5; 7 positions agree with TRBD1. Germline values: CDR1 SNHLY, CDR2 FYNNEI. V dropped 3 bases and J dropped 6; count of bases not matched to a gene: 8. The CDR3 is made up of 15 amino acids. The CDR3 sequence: CASSDVTGVRQPQHF. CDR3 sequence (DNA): TGTGCCAGCAGTGACGTAACAGGGGTGCGTCAGCCCCAGCATTTT.

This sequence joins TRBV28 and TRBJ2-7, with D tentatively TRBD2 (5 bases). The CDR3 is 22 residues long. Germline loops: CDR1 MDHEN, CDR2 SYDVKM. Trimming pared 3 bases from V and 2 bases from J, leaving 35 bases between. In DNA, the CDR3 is TGTGCCAGCAGTTTGAGTTCCGACGTAGGACTTATCGCCAGGTCTGTAACCTACGAGCAGTACTTC. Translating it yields CASSLSSDVGLIARSVTYEQYF.

The chain's CDR3 is CASPLPHPGTLNTGELFF. CDR3 DNA: TGCGCCAGCCCCCTACCCCACCCCGGGACTTTGAACACCGGGGAGCTGTTTTTT. The chain joins TRBV23-1 to TRBJ2-2, with TRBD2 as a possible D gene (6 bases). TRBV23-1 is noted as an ORF with a role that remains uncertain. The CDR3 is 18 amino acids. Trimming cost V 8 bases and J 1 base, with 23 bases left between them.

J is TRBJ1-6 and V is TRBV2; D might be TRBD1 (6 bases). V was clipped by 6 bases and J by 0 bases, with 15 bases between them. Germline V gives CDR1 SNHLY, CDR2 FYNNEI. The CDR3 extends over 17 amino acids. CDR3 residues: CASRIDRTSSYNSPLHF. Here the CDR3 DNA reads TGTGCCAGCAGGATAGACAGGACGAGCTCCTATAATTCACCCCTCCACTTT. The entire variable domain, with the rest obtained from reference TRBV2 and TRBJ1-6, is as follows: EPEVTQTPSHQVTQMGQEVILRCVPISNHLYFYWYRQILGQKVEFLVSFYNNEISEKSEIFDDQFSVERPDGSNFTLKIRSTKLEDSAMYFCASRIDRTSSYNSPLHFGNGTRLTVT.